This TCR beta chain was profiled in a study of T cell changes during pregnancy in multiple sclerosis. The CDR3 runs to 15 residues. Germline-derived CDR1 and CDR2 are SGHDN and FVKESK. The ends were cut back, 2 bases at V and 8 bases at J, with 18 bases in the middle. Profiling relied on immunoSEQ multiplex PCR, and the TCRdb table lists in-frame clones only, not all of them. Here the sample spans approximately 40,000 clones, 80% to 95% being singletons. The clonotype was recovered from a female donor in good health, enrolled as a control in a pregnancy study. This rearrangement joins TRBV14 to TRBJ1-2, with D perhaps matching TRBD1 (5 bases). The sample was CD4+ T cells from peripheral blood mononuclear cells, taken after pregnancy. CDR3 DNA sequence: TGTGCCAGCAGCCAATACTACGACAGCCCACGGGGCTACACCTTC. This sequence encodes CASSQYYDSPRGYTF.